These 16 T cell receptor beta chains share one sample of origin, sequenced in a study of T-cell memory formation after mild COVID-19. TCRdb processed the 5' RACE reads anew with MiXCR; each CDR3 protein has one entry. The table shows about 210,000 distinct CDR3 sequences, with over 9.5% occurring only once. Sequencing input: PBMCs or a T cell subset sorted from them (not recorded which). These TCRs come from a man between 18 and 35 years old who had mild COVID-19 (a few samples of this study predate the infection). Cell type and time point are not known.

The V call is TRBV11-2, the J call TRBJ2-7; maybe TRBD1 (6 bases). V gave up 5 bases and J gave up 1 base, with 15 bases separating them. Germline V lookup: CDR1 SGHAT, CDR2 FQNNGV. The CDR3 is made up of 15 amino acids. The DNA of the CDR3 is TGTGCCAGCAGCAGAGACAGGATCTCATCCTACGAGCAGTACGTC. This sequence encodes CASSRDRISSYEQYV.

This clonotype was detected many times. The chain joins TRBV5-1 to TRBJ1-1; TRBD1 matches at 7 bases. CDR1 is SGHRS, CDR2 YFSETQ, per germline. This CDR3 comprises 15 residues. Losses at the gene ends were 4 bases for V and 0 bases for J; bases not matched to a gene: 6. CDR3 bases: TGCGCCAGCAGCACCACAGGGGTACTGAACACTGAAGCTTTCTTT. It specifies CASSTTGVLNTEAFF.

This chain joins TRBV29-1 and TRBJ1-1, with 9 bases that match TRBD1. CDR3 length: 14 residues. J lost 1 base, V lost 6 bases, and 6 bases had no gene match. Germline V CDR1 and CDR2: SQVTM, ANQGSEA. The CDR3 sequence: CSVDGTGWNTEAFF. Written as DNA, the CDR3 is TGCAGCGTAGACGGGACAGGGTGGAACACTGAAGCTTTCTTT.

This clonotype was recorded at least ten times. The V gene is TRBV3-1, the J gene TRBJ2-3; D may be TRBD1 (6 bases). V lost 0 bases and J lost 3, with 10 bases in between. The CDR3 contains 15 residues. Germline lookup yields CDR1 LGHDT and CDR2 YNNKEL (reference sequence). For the CDR3, the DNA is TGTGCCAGCAGCCAAGAGGGGGCATCGACAGATACGCAGTATTTT. It encodes CASSQEGASTDTQYF.

This clonotype has more than one count but fewer than ten. The chain joins TRBV5-1 to TRBJ1-3; the D is unclear. CDR3 length: 16 amino acids. V was trimmed by 0 bases and J by 1 base, leaving 11 bases between them. In germline, CDR1 is SGHRS, CDR2 YFSETQ. The CDR3 reads CASSLVPPTSGNTIYF. The DNA of the CDR3 is TGCGCCAGCAGCTTGGTGCCACCAACTTCTGGAAACACCATATATTTT.

The chain joins TRBV6-2 or TRBV6-3 to TRBJ2-7, with D perhaps TRBD1 or TRBD2 (6 bases each). Trimming took off 6 bases at V and 2 bases at J, with 20 bases between the two ends. The CDR3 is 16 residues long. Germline CDR1 is MNHEY and CDR2 is SVGEGT. In DNA, the CDR3 is TGTGCCAGCAGGGGGACACTAGCTCAAACCACCTACGAGCAGTACGTC. This gives the protein CASRGTLAQTTYEQYV.

The sample holds a few counts of this clonotype. V is TRBV13 and J is TRBJ2-7; the match to TRBD1 covers 7 bases. The CDR3 is 13 amino acids. Germline assignment: CDR1 PRHDT and CDR2 FYEKMQ (reference sequence). V dropped 5 bases and J dropped 5; count of bases not matched to a gene: 6. The CDR3 is CASSLDRAHEQYF. The CDR3 DNA reads TGTGCCAGCAGCCTAGACAGGGCCCACGAGCAGTACTTC.

The rearrangement links TRBV6-7 to TRBJ2-5, with 10 bases identical to TRBD2. TRBV6-7 is an open reading frame whose function is uncertain. Trimming cost V 9 bases and J 4 bases; bases outside gene matches: 5. This CDR3 is built from 13 residues. The CDR3 DNA reads as TGTGCCAGTAACGGACTAGCGGCAGAGACCCAGTACTTC. This translates into CASNGLAAETQYF.

This clonotype was recorded a few times. The J gene is TRBJ1-1, the V gene TRBV5-1, with D unclear. V lost 4 bases, J lost 2 bases, and 9 bases lay in between. The germline gives CDR1 SGHRS, CDR2 YFSETQ. CDR3 length: 13 amino acids. The CDR3 is CASSRVKNTEAFF. As DNA, the CDR3 is TGCGCCAGCAGCAGAGTGAAAAACACTGAAGCTTTCTTT.

This clonotype has just a few counts. The chain employs TRBV7-6 and TRBJ2-5, with 10 bases lining up with TRBD1. The CDR3 contains 16 residues. The germline gives CDR1 SGHVS, CDR2 FNYEAQ. V lost 5 bases and J lost 2; bases outside the gene matches: 8. Here the CDR3 reads CASSATGGAGQETQYF. DNA for the CDR3: TGTGCCAGCAGCGCGACAGGGGGCGCGGGGCAAGAGACCCAGTACTTC.

This clonotype was counted only a few times. The V call is TRBV6-2 or TRBV6-3, the J call TRBJ2-1, with D perhaps TRBD2 (6 bases). This CDR3 is 16 amino acids long. V was cut by 6 bases and J by 0 bases, with 15 bases left in between. Germline CDR1 and CDR2: MNHEY and SVGEGT. The CDR3 spells CASRPGLLLSYNEQFF. The CDR3 region has the DNA TGTGCCAGCAGGCCCGGACTACTACTCTCCTACAATGAGCAGTTCTTC.

In this sample, this clonotype turned up a few times. This rearrangement joins TRBV7-2 to TRBJ2-1; 7 bases line up with TRBD1. J gave up 3 bases and V 5 bases, and 7 bases lay outside the gene matches. Germline-derived CDR1 and CDR2 are SGHTA and FQGNSA. This CDR3 is built from 15 residues. The CDR3 loop reads CASSLERGLYNEQFF. The CDR3 DNA follows: TGTGCCAGCAGCCTAGAGAGGGGGCTCTACAATGAGCAGTTCTTC.

The rearrangement links TRBV20-1 to TRBJ2-6; D remains unclear. Trimming removed 6 bases at V and 1 base at J, with 10 bases between. The germline gives CDR1 DFQATT, CDR2 SNEGSKA (reference sequence). This CDR3 is 14 amino acids long. The CDR3 here is CSALQRSGANVLTF. CDR3 coding DNA: TGCAGTGCCCTCCAGAGGTCTGGGGCCAACGTCCTGACTTTC.

Here the CDR3 reads CASSTGTGRSKTQYF. The CDR3 DNA reads as TGTGCCAGCAGCACCGGGACAGGGAGGTCGAAGACCCAGTACTTC. The chain carries TRBV3-1 and TRBJ2-5, with 9 nucleotides matching TRBD1. Trimming removed 5 bases from V and 6 bases from J; junction bases left unmatched: 10. Per germline, CDR1 LGHDT and CDR2 YNNKEL (reference sequence). The CDR3 contains 15 residues.

This chain links TRBV4-3 with TRBJ1-4; TRBD1 might be the D (6 bases). The length of the CDR3 is 14 residues. Trimming left V 1 base short and J 5 bases short, with 8 bases between. CDR1 and CDR2 from the germline V gene are LGHNA and YSLEER. DNA of the CDR3: TGCGCCAGCAGCCAAGGGGGGCTAAATGAAAAACTGTTTTTT. This translates into CASSQGGLNEKLFF.

This clonotype appeared a few times. The chain joins TRBV7-2 to TRBJ1-2; 9 nucleotides agree with TRBD1. The CDR3 length is 15 residues. Germline V gene sequence: CDR1 SGHTA, CDR2 FQGNSA. Trimming removed 2 bases from V and 3 bases from J; junction bases left unmatched: 4. CDR3 DNA sequence: TGTGCCAGCAGCTTAAGGACAGGGGAGGACTATGGCTACACCTTC. Its translation is CASSLRTGEDYGYTF.